This paragraph reports one T cell receptor (beta chain). The sample originates from a study of blood T cell repertoires in COVID-19. Authors' analysis steps: Estimated nucleated cell counts came from reference gene primer amplification. Using immunoSEQ multiplex PCR, the repertoire was profiled, and TCRdb retains in-frame clones only, with some absent. V, J and clone size derive from that table, while D and trimming were established from the DNA sequence. Among around 93,000 clones listed, about 83% were seen once. The receptor comes from a human donor in a cohort sampled during active COVID-19. The sample consisted of peripheral blood.

The CDR3 spells CASSLQGARETQYF. The CDR3 DNA sequence: TGCGCCAGCAGCCTACAGGGGGCGCGGGAGACCCAGTACTTC. The chain has TRBV4-3 and TRBJ2-5; TRBD1 agrees at 9 bases. Germline values: CDR1 LGHNA, CDR2 YSLEER. After removal of 4 bases from V and 5 bases from J, the junction contained 5 bases not matched to a gene. This CDR3 is 14 amino acids long.